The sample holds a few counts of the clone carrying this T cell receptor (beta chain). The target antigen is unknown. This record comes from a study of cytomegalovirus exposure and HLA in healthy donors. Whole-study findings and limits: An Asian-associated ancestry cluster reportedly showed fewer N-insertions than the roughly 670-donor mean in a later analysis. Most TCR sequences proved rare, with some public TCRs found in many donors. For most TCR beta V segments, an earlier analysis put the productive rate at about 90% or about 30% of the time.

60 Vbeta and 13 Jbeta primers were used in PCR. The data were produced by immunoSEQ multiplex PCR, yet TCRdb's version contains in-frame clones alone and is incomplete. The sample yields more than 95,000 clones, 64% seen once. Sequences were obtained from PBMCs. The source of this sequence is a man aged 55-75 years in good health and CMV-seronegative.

Here the CDR3 DNA reads TGTGCCAGCAGCTTGCGGTCTAGCCCGTTCATAGAGACCCAGTACTTC. Protein sequence: CASSLRSSPFIETQYF. J is TRBJ2-5 and V is TRBV5-4, with TRBD2 as a possible D gene (5 bases). CDR3 length: 16 residues. Trimming removed 1 base from V and 4 bases from J, with 17 bases in between. Germline CDR1 is SGHNT and CDR2 is YYREEE (reference sequence).